The entry below gives a single T cell receptor (beta chain) sequence along with its context. The antigen is undetermined. This entry belongs to a study of cytomegalovirus exposure and HLA in healthy donors. Primers included in the PCR were 60 Vbeta and 13 Jbeta primers. Assay used: immunoSEQ multiplex PCR; TCRdb lists only in-frame clones, some missing. Here the sample spans about 210,000 clones, 82% being singletons. Findings and limits, study-wide: In a later analysis, a missense DCLRE1C variant was linked to TCR beta V- and J-gene trimming.

Per the germline V gene, CDR1 is SEHNR and CDR2 is FQNEAQ (reference sequence). There are 18 residues in the CDR3. Trimming removed 2 bases from V and 0 bases from J, with 16 bases in between. This chain joins TRBV7-9 and TRBJ2-2; maybe TRBD2 (5 bases). This clonotype originated in a man aged 40-55 years in good health and CMV-seropositive. Sequencing was done on a sample of PBMCs. DNA for the CDR3: TGTGCCAGCAGCTTAACCGGGATATCGTTCGCGAACACCGGGGAGCTGTTTTTT. Translating gives CASSLTGISFANTGELFF.